Listed below are T cell receptor beta chains from one sample, sequenced in a study of T cell repertoires in cytomegalovirus infection. Their specific antigens are unknown. TCRdb recomputed calls from the reads with MiXCR, one row per CDR3 protein. Of nearly 700,000 distinct CDR3 sequences in the sample, approximately 33% are singletons; the top ten hold roughly 18%. Sequencing was performed on cultured PBMCs, taken from culture after CMV antigen stimulation. The source of these receptors is a human donor in good health (CMV status not recorded). Some clones in this sample may be carry-over from other donors' samples. Each CDR3 is given without its conserved first and last residue.

cdr3_aa: ASSYSWSWQPQH; j_call: TRBJ1-5; v_call: TRBV6-5
cdr3_aa: ASSHSGLAGEIEQY; j_call: TRBJ2-7; v_call: TRBV4-1
cdr3_aa: ASSAGTSGRDTQY; j_call: TRBJ2-3; v_call: TRBV4-3
cdr3_aa: ARSPRGATEAF; j_call: TRBJ1-1; v_call: TRBV12-5
cdr3_aa: AISAGATNEKLF; j_call: TRBJ1-4; v_call: TRBV10-3
cdr3_aa: ASSLTRDLNEKLF; j_call: TRBJ1-4; v_call: TRBV7-2
cdr3_aa: ASTFDRAHTEAF; j_call: TRBJ1-1; v_call: TRBV6-1
cdr3_aa: ASSLRGAGEDPTDTQY; j_call: TRBJ2-3; v_call: TRBV6-6
cdr3_aa: ASSWTSGDTDIQY; j_call: TRBJ2-4; v_call: TRBV4-1
cdr3_aa: ASSEDPGLAGRGETQY; j_call: TRBJ2-5; v_call: TRBV2
cdr3_aa: ASSSDSNTEAF; j_call: TRBJ1-1; v_call: TRBV2
cdr3_aa: ASGFPSGPHDEQF; j_call: TRBJ2-1; v_call: TRBV7-4
cdr3_aa: ASSFGGRGEKLF; j_call: TRBJ1-4; v_call: TRBV7-2
cdr3_aa: ASTRTGGKDYGYT; j_call: TRBJ1-2; v_call: TRBV6-6
cdr3_aa: ASSLGRGGGELF; j_call: TRBJ2-2; v_call: TRBV7-2
cdr3_aa: GKRTKITDTQY; j_call: TRBJ2-3; v_call: TRBV20-1
cdr3_aa: SARGDTGLGNEQF; j_call: TRBJ2-1; v_call: TRBV20-1
cdr3_aa: SARDRRTSGRISYNEQF; j_call: TRBJ2-1; v_call: TRBV20-1
cdr3_aa: ASSLTRGRTSHNEQF; j_call: TRBJ2-1; v_call: TRBV7-2
cdr3_aa: ASTARGEQF; j_call: TRBJ2-1; v_call: TRBV7-9
cdr3_aa: ASSLEWVAAEQF; j_call: TRBJ2-1; v_call: TRBV7-2
cdr3_aa: ASGREGQGYEQY; j_call: TRBJ2-7; v_call: TRBV2
cdr3_aa: ASSPYPGTRRNYT; j_call: TRBJ1-2; v_call: TRBV27
cdr3_aa: ASSQRTGAELEQY; j_call: TRBJ2-7; v_call: TRBV7-2
cdr3_aa: ALGGTGIDEQY; j_call: TRBJ2-7; v_call: TRBV28
cdr3_aa: ASSLAKRGNTEAF; j_call: TRBJ1-1; v_call: TRBV5-4
cdr3_aa: ASRDGPSNQPQH; j_call: TRBJ1-5; v_call: TRBV12-3/TRBV12-4
cdr3_aa: ASSLEGVAGVQETQY; j_call: TRBJ2-5; v_call: TRBV12-3/TRBV12-4
cdr3_aa: ASSQGLAGNTGELF; j_call: TRBJ2-2; v_call: TRBV5-4
cdr3_aa: ASTRGGAETQY; j_call: TRBJ2-5; v_call: TRBV7-2
cdr3_aa: ASSLEVWLAGANTDTQY; j_call: TRBJ2-3; v_call: TRBV7-6
cdr3_aa: ASSQGTGGSYEQY; j_call: TRBJ2-7; v_call: TRBV14
cdr3_aa: ASTPWGGETQY; j_call: TRBJ2-5; v_call: TRBV7-2
cdr3_aa: ASSILAGPYEQY; j_call: TRBJ2-7; v_call: TRBV19
cdr3_aa: ASSFGGTNIQY; j_call: TRBJ2-4; v_call: TRBV28
cdr3_aa: ASSLGGGWAQY; j_call: TRBJ2-5; v_call: TRBV11-2
cdr3_aa: SAYRGGVSYEQY; j_call: TRBJ2-7; v_call: TRBV20-1
cdr3_aa: ASSQYTASGNTIY; j_call: TRBJ1-3; v_call: TRBV4-2
cdr3_aa: ASRRQGSTDTQY; j_call: TRBJ2-3; v_call: TRBV2
cdr3_aa: ASRRGNEQF; j_call: TRBJ2-1; v_call: TRBV6-1
cdr3_aa: ASSSLIFSGEQF; j_call: TRBJ2-1; v_call: TRBV7-2
cdr3_aa: ASSLRRGRNYGYT; j_call: TRBJ1-2; v_call: TRBV19
cdr3_aa: ASSQSSPPEDTQY; j_call: TRBJ2-3; v_call: TRBV4-1
cdr3_aa: AISESGGGQETQY; j_call: TRBJ2-5; v_call: TRBV10-3
cdr3_aa: AISGEQETQY; j_call: TRBJ2-5; v_call: TRBV10-3
cdr3_aa: ASSPGTDNSPLH; j_call: TRBJ1-6; v_call: TRBV12-3/TRBV12-4
cdr3_aa: ASGLGPGATNEKLF; j_call: TRBJ1-4; v_call: TRBV7-2
cdr3_aa: SARPIGTGVNEQF; j_call: TRBJ2-1; v_call: TRBV20-1
cdr3_aa: ATREEGRRNQPQH; j_call: TRBJ1-5; v_call: TRBV19
cdr3_aa: ATWDSSYNEQF; j_call: TRBJ2-1; v_call: TRBV10-3
cdr3_aa: ASSQLVAQPQH; j_call: TRBJ1-5; v_call: TRBV6-1
cdr3_aa: ASSLDLGGGYNEQF; j_call: TRBJ2-1; v_call: TRBV5-4
cdr3_aa: ASSAQGAWNEKLF; j_call: TRBJ1-4; v_call: TRBV7-2
cdr3_aa: ASKGGPNEQF; j_call: TRBJ2-1; v_call: TRBV2